A single sample is the source of the 24 T cell receptor beta chains below, sequenced in a study of CXCR3-negative and CXCR3-positive naive CD8 T cells. The TRB libraries of cDNA were built by UMI-labeled 5' RACE. TCRdb reanalyzed the 5' RACE reads, giving one entry per CDR3 protein sequence and no DNA. Found here are several thousand distinct CDR3 sequences; the top ten clones hold about 2%. The sample comprised naive CXCR3- CD8+ T cells from blood. Indicated subset: CD45RO-CCR7+CD27+CD95- naive CD8+ T cells lacking CXCR3 (TNR3-). Receptors originate from a human donor in good health. Some clones in this sample may be carry-over from other donors' samples.

The chain joins TRBV29-1 to TRBJ2-1; TCRdb lists TRBD2, though no DNA is available to test this call. The CDR3 spans 16 residues. Germline values: CDR1 SQVTM, CDR2 ANQGSEA. The CDR3 protein is CSVLSAGTSDGNEQFF.

The rearrangement joins TRBV14 to TRBJ2-3; TCRdb indicates TRBD2, and absent DNA this call remains unverified. Germline V gene data show CDR1 as SGHDN and CDR2 as FVKESK. The CDR3 contains 14 residues. CDR3 region: CASSRGGLTDTQYF.

The CDR3 here is CASREPGTLYEQFF. The rearrangement joins TRBV2 to TRBJ2-1; TCRdb names TRBD1, which stays unverified in the absence of DNA. Germline assignment: CDR1 SNHLY and CDR2 FYNNEI. The CDR3 runs to 14 residues.

The rearrangement links TRBV6-6 to TRBJ1-1; TCRdb indicates TRBD1, and absent DNA this call remains unverified. The CDR3 is made up of 14 amino acids. CDR1 is MNHNY and CDR2 is SVGAGI in the germline V gene (reference sequence). CDR3: CASSHRGEDTEAFF.

This chain uses TRBV11-2 with TRBJ2-3; TCRdb's D gene call, TRBD2, goes unchecked for lack of DNA. This CDR3 has 18 amino acids. Germline CDR1 is SGHAT and CDR2 is FQNNGV. The CDR3 region is CASSKPEGTGSRTDTQYF.

Considering frequency, this clonotype is medium-sized. V gene TRBV29-1 combines with J gene TRBJ1-1. The CDR3 covers 12 residues. Germline CDR1 is SQVTM and CDR2 is ANQGSEA. The CDR3 is CSVSRGTPEAFF.

The gene calls are TRBV13 and TRBJ2-3; TCRdb's D call, TRBD1, is unchecked because there is no DNA. Germline V gives CDR1 PRHDT, CDR2 FYEKMQ (reference sequence). The CDR3 length is 14 residues. The CDR3 is CASSLRVAPDTQYF.

This clonotype is medium-sized by frequency. This rearrangement joins TRBV6-6 to TRBJ2-7; TCRdb lists TRBD1, though no DNA is available to test this call. CDR3 size: 14 residues. The V gene's germline CDR1 is MNHNY and CDR2 SVGAGI (reference sequence). CDR3 sequence reads: CASSYLLTAYEQYF.

This chain links TRBV29-1 with TRBJ1-1. CDR3 length: 14 residues. Germline CDR1 is SQVTM and CDR2 is ANQGSEA. The CDR3 protein is CSVDLGRMNAEAFF.

By frequency, this clonotype registers medium-sized. This rearrangement joins TRBV29-1 to TRBJ2-1; the D call of TRBD1 rests on TCRdb alone, since no DNA is present to check it. The germline gives CDR1 SQVTM, CDR2 ANQGSEA. The CDR3 runs 15 residues. The chain's CDR3 is CSVEGQQVIGGEQFF.

The chain couples TRBV7-6 to TRBJ2-1; without DNA, the TCRdb call of TRBD1 cannot be checked. The CDR3 has 16 amino acids. CDR1 is SGHVS and CDR2 is FNYEAQ in the germline V gene. This CDR3 reads CASSPTGGPFYNEQFF.

The chain couples TRBV28 to TRBJ2-1. The germline CDR1 and CDR2 sequences are MDHEN and SYDVKM. The CDR3 length is 13 residues. The CDR3 sequence is CASSLYTYNEQFF. The variable domain in full, completed from reference TRBV28 and TRBJ2-1, reads DVKVTQSSRYLVKRTGEKVFLECVQDMDHENMFWYRQDPGLGLRLIYFSYDVKMKEKGDIPEGYSVSREKKERFSLILESASTNQTSMYLCASSLYTYNEQFFGPGTRLTVL.

By frequency, this clonotype is medium-sized. This sequence joins TRBV4-2 and TRBJ2-1. CDR1 is LGHNA, CDR2 YNFKEQ, per germline. CDR3 size: 17 residues. CDR3 sequence reads: CASSHYQAGASYNEQFF.

The chain combines TRBV7-6 with TRBJ2-7; the TCRdb D gene call, TRBD1, has no DNA to confirm it. Germline V gives CDR1 SGHVS, CDR2 FNYEAQ. The CDR3 extends over 14 amino acids. The CDR3 protein is CASSPGPGQYEQYF. Variable domain in full (rest from reference TRBV7-6 and TRBJ2-7): GAGVSQSPRYKVTKRGQDVALRCDPISGHVSLYWYRQALGQGPEFLTYFNYEAQQDKSGLPNDRFSAERPEGSISTLTIQRTEQRDSAMYRCASSPGPGQYEQYFGPGTRLTVT.

The rearrangement joins TRBV29-1 to TRBJ2-1; TCRdb outputs TRBD2, but without DNA this stays unchecked. The CDR3 spans 13 residues. Germline V lookup: CDR1 SQVTM, CDR2 ANQGSEA. The CDR3 reads CSVTSGRYNEQFF.

This chain connects TRBV5-1 to TRBJ2-1; TCRdb selects TRBD1, and the lack of DNA leaves this call unchecked. CDR1 SGHRS and CDR2 YFSETQ come from the germline V gene. The CDR3 is made up of 14 amino acids. The CDR3 reads CASSAEGQAHGQFF.

This clonotype counts as medium-sized by frequency. CDR3 sequence reads: CASSSGLAGTEGANVLTF. The rearrangement links TRBV7-8 to TRBJ2-6; the D gene TCRdb calls, TRBD2, cannot be checked with no DNA. Germline CDR1 SGHVS, CDR2 FQNEAQ. This CDR3 contains 18 residues.

V gene TRBV29-1 combines with J gene TRBJ2-5; TCRdb proposes TRBD2, but this gene call is untestable without DNA. The CDR3 runs to 14 residues. The V gene's germline CDR1 is SQVTM and CDR2 ANQGSEA. CDR3 sequence reads: CSVEVSGRGETQYF.

This clonotype is deemed medium-sized by its frequency. This chain joins TRBV20-1 and TRBJ2-1; lacking DNA, the TRBD1 call made by TCRdb goes unchecked. Germline-derived CDR1 and CDR2 are DFQATT and SNEGSKA (reference sequence). The CDR3 is made up of 14 amino acids. The CDR3 is CSASAPDREGEQFF.

The chain carries TRBV29-1 and TRBJ2-2; the D call of TRBD2 rests on TCRdb alone, since no DNA is present to check it. Germline-derived CDR1 and CDR2 are SQVTM and ANQGSEA. This CDR3 is 17 amino acids long. The CDR3 sequence is CSVAGGLAGVHTGELFF.

CDR3 sequence: CASSDRTSGVLAKNIQYF. The rearrangement uses TRBV11-3 and TRBJ2-4; TCRdb selects TRBD2, and the lack of DNA leaves this call unchecked. This CDR3 spans 18 amino acids. Germline loops: CDR1 SGHNT, CDR2 YENEEA.

Its frequency marks this clonotype as medium-sized. The chain is built from TRBV20-1 and TRBJ2-1; TCRdb names TRBD2, which stays unverified in the absence of DNA. The CDR3 totals 13 residues. Per germline, CDR1 DFQATT and CDR2 SNEGSKA (reference sequence). CDR3 sequence: CSARSGVLNEQFF.

This rearrangement joins TRBV18 to TRBJ2-7; no DNA is available, so the TRBD1 call from TCRdb remains unchecked. Germline V gene lookup returns CDR1 KGHSH and CDR2 LQKENI. The CDR3 totals 16 residues. CDR3 residues: CASSPPDRAFSYEQYF.

The chain carries TRBV29-1 and TRBJ2-1. Germline loops: CDR1 SQVTM, CDR2 ANQGSEA. The CDR3 contains 12 residues. This chain's CDR3 is CSVAEQDNEQFF.